This is a list of T cell receptor beta chains from one sample in a study of Ad26.COV2.S vaccination and SARS-CoV-2 variants. Generated by immunoSEQ multiplex PCR, the TCRdb table keeps only in-frame clones and is missing some. This repertoire shows 440,000 or so clones, approximately 92% found once; its top ten account for over 1.5%. Sample: peripheral blood, taken in a trial of Ad26.COV2.S vaccine versus placebo. The receptors here all came from a person between 18 and 65 years old who received the Ad26.COV2.S COVID-19 vaccine or a placebo. Each CDR3 is given with its conserved first and last residue. A D gene is named only where the DNA matches it firmly. The listing skips clone size in some rows; elsewhere it reads once, few, many or a size class.

j_gene: TRBJ1-5; d_gene: -; abundance: -; v_gene: TRBV28; CDR3nt: TGTGCCAGCAGCCCAGAACGAATTGGGGATCAGCCCCAGCATTTT; CDR3aa: CASSPERIGDQPQHF
j_gene: TRBJ2-5; d_gene: -; abundance: -; v_gene: TRBV11-2; CDR3nt: TGTGCCAGCAGCTTTGGACTACAAGAGACCCAGTACTTC; CDR3aa: CASSFGLQETQYF
j_gene: TRBJ2-2; d_gene: TRBD1; abundance: -; v_gene: TRBV5-1; CDR3nt: TGCGCCAGCAGCTCGAGCGGACAGGGGGGGAACACCGGGGAGCTGTTTTTT; CDR3aa: CASSSSGQGGNTGELFF
j_gene: TRBJ2-7; d_gene: -; abundance: once; v_gene: TRBV29-1; CDR3nt: TGCAGCGTTGCAGGGCCCGACGAGCAGTACTTC; CDR3aa: CSVAGPDEQYF
j_gene: TRBJ1-5; d_gene: -; abundance: -; v_gene: TRBV5-1; CDR3nt: TGCGCCAGCAGCTTGGAAGGGACAAACCTCAATCAGCCCCAGCATTTT; CDR3aa: CASSLEGTNLNQPQHF
j_gene: TRBJ1-1; d_gene: TRBD1; abundance: once; v_gene: TRBV7-2; CDR3nt: TGTGCCAGCAGCTTAGCATCCTGGACAGGAAGGGCAAGGGACACTGAAGCTTTCTTT; CDR3aa: CASSLASWTGRARDTEAFF
j_gene: TRBJ2-2; d_gene: TRBD2; abundance: -; v_gene: TRBV10-3; CDR3nt: TGTGCCATCAGTGTGGTCTTAGCGGGTGGGGAGCTGTTTTTT; CDR3aa: CAISVVLAGGELFF
j_gene: TRBJ2-7; d_gene: -; abundance: -; v_gene: TRBV19; CDR3nt: TGTGCCAGTAGTTCGGCAGTCTCCTACGAGCAGTACTTC; CDR3aa: CASSSAVSYEQYF
j_gene: TRBJ2-7; d_gene: TRBD1; abundance: -; v_gene: TRBV7-9; CDR3nt: TGTGCCAGCAAGACAGGGGGGTACGAGCAGTACTTC; CDR3aa: CASKTGGYEQYF
j_gene: TRBJ1-4; d_gene: -; abundance: -; v_gene: TRBV7-9; CDR3nt: TGTGCCAGCAGCCCACCCGGGGGGGGGCGAACTAATGAAAAACTGTTTTTT; CDR3aa: CASSPPGGGRTNEKLFF
j_gene: TRBJ1-1; d_gene: TRBD1; abundance: -; v_gene: TRBV4-3; CDR3nt: TGCGCCAGCAGCCAAGTCGGACAGGGGAACACTGAAGCTTTCTTT; CDR3aa: CASSQVGQGNTEAFF
j_gene: TRBJ2-7; d_gene: -; abundance: few; v_gene: TRBV2; CDR3nt: TGTGCCAGCAGTGAAAGCCGGGTCCGAAACTACGAGCAGTACTTC; CDR3aa: CASSESRVRNYEQYF
j_gene: TRBJ2-5; d_gene: -; abundance: -; v_gene: TRBV19; CDR3nt: TGTGCCAGTAGTCCCCTTTTCAAGGGATCGGCCCAAGAGACCCAGTACTTC; CDR3aa: CASSPLFKGSAQETQYF
j_gene: TRBJ2-5; d_gene: TRBD1; abundance: -; v_gene: TRBV7-9; CDR3nt: TGTGCCAGCAGCACCCGGGACAGGGTCCAAGAGACCCAGTACTTC; CDR3aa: CASSTRDRVQETQYF
j_gene: TRBJ1-2; d_gene: -; abundance: -; v_gene: TRBV29-1; CDR3nt: TGCAGCGTACCCGCAGGGGCGGGTGGCTACACCTTC; CDR3aa: CSVPAGAGGYTF
j_gene: TRBJ1-6; d_gene: -; abundance: -; v_gene: TRBV5-6; CDR3nt: TGTGCCAGCAGCTTGGTGGGCCCGACAATCGCACCCCTCCACTTT; CDR3aa: CASSLVGPTIAPLHF
j_gene: TRBJ2-7; d_gene: TRBD2; abundance: -; v_gene: TRBV4-1; CDR3nt: TGCGCCAGCAGCCAAGAAGGGCGGGGGGGCCGGTACGAGCAGTACTTC; CDR3aa: CASSQEGRGGRYEQYF
j_gene: TRBJ1-4; d_gene: -; abundance: -; v_gene: TRBV27; CDR3nt: TGTGCCAGCAGTTTAACCGGGTATGCAACTAATGAAAAACTGTTTTTT; CDR3aa: CASSLTGYATNEKLFF
j_gene: TRBJ1-1; d_gene: -; abundance: -; v_gene: TRBV5-4; CDR3nt: TGTGCCGCCAAAGGGCCACCGAACACTGAAGCTTTCTTT; CDR3aa: CAAKGPPNTEAFF
j_gene: TRBJ1-1; d_gene: -; abundance: -; v_gene: TRBV20-1; CDR3nt: TGCAGTGCAATTGGATTCCAGGCTTTCTTT; CDR3aa: CSAIGFQAFF
j_gene: TRBJ2-1; d_gene: -; abundance: -; v_gene: TRBV5-8; CDR3nt: TGTGCCAGCAGCTTGGGGCGGGGATACCCCAATGAGCAGTTCTTC; CDR3aa: CASSLGRGYPNEQFF
j_gene: TRBJ2-5; d_gene: -; abundance: -; v_gene: TRBV7-8; CDR3nt: TGTGCCAGCAGCATCGTTGGGCAAGAGACCCAGTACTTC; CDR3aa: CASSIVGQETQYF
j_gene: TRBJ2-1; d_gene: -; abundance: -; v_gene: TRBV2; CDR3nt: TGTGCCAGCAGCCTACAGAGTACCTACAATGAGCAGTTCTTC; CDR3aa: CASSLQSTYNEQFF
j_gene: TRBJ2-7; d_gene: -; abundance: -; v_gene: TRBV11-2; CDR3nt: TGTGCCAGCAGCTTTTGGAGTGGCTACGAGCAGTACTTC; CDR3aa: CASSFWSGYEQYF